The 23 T cell receptor beta chains in this list originate from one sample, sequenced in a study of metastatic and nonmetastatic thyroid tumors. Every patient underwent thyroid surgery untreated. TCRdb re-called clones from the PCR reads using MiXCR. The sample shows 8,000 to 10,000 clones, roughly 15% of them seen only once. Specimen: blood. The receptors shown here come from a female donor with papillary thyroid cancer or a benign thyroid nodule (not recorded which). Some clones in this sample may be carry-over from other donors' samples.

This clone was recorded at least ten times. The V and J genes are TRBV7-9 and TRBJ2-3; the D gene could be TRBD1 or TRBD2 (5 bases each). The CDR3 has 14 residues. With 4 bases removed from V and 5 bases from J, the gap between germline ends came to 13 bases. The V gene's germline CDR1 is SEHNR and CDR2 FQNEAQ (reference sequence). The CDR3 nucleotides are TGTGCCAGCAGCTGGCCCGGGACGGGAGATACGCAGTATTTT. Translated, it gives CASSWPGTGDTQYF.

This clone is deemed medium-sized (0.01 to 0.1%). The chain employs TRBV12-3 or TRBV12-4 and TRBJ1-2; 7 nucleotides line up with TRBD1. The CDR3 runs 13 residues. Germline trimming cut 6 bases from V and 4 bases from J; bases unmatched to any gene: 5. The CDR3 protein is CASRPGGVYGYTF. CDR3 in DNA: TGTGCCAGCAGGCCAGGGGGAGTCTATGGCTACACCTTC.

Details on this clone: A much larger clone is a single base away; this may be a read error. Other nucleotide sequences from this sample produce the same CDR3. This chain joins TRBV9 and TRBJ1-3; no reliable D call. V was trimmed by 8 bases and J by 4 bases, leaving 22 bases between them. This CDR3 has 16 amino acids. Germline loops: CDR1 SGDLS, CDR2 YYNGEE. The CDR3: CASSRSPPDEGNTIYF. The CDR3 coding sequence is TGTGCCAGTAGCAGATCCCCTCCGGACGAGGGAAACACCATATATTTT.

The V call is TRBV4-1, the J call TRBJ1-6; 7 bases align to TRBD1. The length of the CDR3 is 16 residues. Germline V gives CDR1 MGHRA, CDR2 YSYEKL. The ends lost 0 bases at V and 7 bases at J; junction bases unmatched: 6. The CDR3 DNA reads TGCGCCAGCAGCCAAGATGGCAGGGGGAGGAATTCACCCCTCCACTTT. This sequence encodes CASSQDGRGRNSPLHF.

This clone was seen many times. V usage is TRBV19 and J usage is TRBJ1-5; D call uncertain. Germline-derived CDR1 and CDR2 are LNHDA and SQIVND (reference sequence). V gave up 3 bases and J gave up 12 bases, with 12 bases separating them. The CDR3 totals 12 residues. The CDR3 DNA sequence: TGTGCCAGTAGTATCGGTTATAGGCGCCAGCATTTT. It translates to CASSIGYRRQHF. Full variable domain (rest looked up from reference TRBV19 and TRBJ1-5): DGGITQSPKYLFRKEGQNVTLSCEQNLNHDAMYWYRQDPGQGLRLIYYSQIVNDFQKGDIAEGYSVSREKKESFPLTVTSAQKNPTAFYLCASSIGYRRQHFGDGTRLSIL.

This clone is medium-sized within its sample. The chain is built from TRBV6-4 and TRBJ1-5; 9 nucleotides match TRBD1. Germline V gives CDR1 MRHNA, CDR2 SNTAGT. Trimming cost V 6 bases and J 4 bases; bases outside gene matches: 7. This CDR3 spans 15 amino acids. The CDR3 region has the DNA TGTGCCAGCAGCCCCGAGACAGGGGGGAATCAGCCCCAGCATTTT. It is translated as CASSPETGGNQPQHF.

This clone is classed as medium-sized. The rearrangement uses TRBV6-1 and TRBJ2-3, with TRBD2 matching 7 bases. V was pared by 8 bases and J by 3 bases, with 8 bases of the junction left unmatched. The germline V gene has CDR1 MNHNS and CDR2 SASEGT. The length of the CDR3 is 14 residues. The CDR3 nucleotides read TGTGCCAGCTGGGGGGAGGGCCTTACAGATACGCAGTATTTT. Protein product: CASWGEGLTDTQYF.

The J gene is TRBJ1-2, the V gene TRBV20-1, with D perhaps matching TRBD1 (6 bases). The CDR3 consists of 12 residues. Trimming cost V 6 bases and J 4 bases, with 12 bases left between them. CDR1 is DFQATT and CDR2 is SNEGSKA in the germline V gene (reference sequence). Written as DNA, the CDR3 is TGCAGTGCAGGGGGGACTTTCTATGGCTACACCTTC. This gives the protein CSAGGTFYGYTF.

The chain recombines TRBV5-1 with TRBJ2-2; a possible D gene is TRBD2 (5 bases). V gave up 4 bases and J gave up 7 bases, with 17 bases separating them. Germline V gene data show CDR1 as SGHRS and CDR2 as YFSETQ. The CDR3 is made up of 15 amino acids. CDR3 nucleotide sequence: TGCGCCAGCAGCGGAGGTGGAGTTGGGTACGGGGAGCTGTTTTTT. It translates to CASSGGGVGYGELFF.

By its share, this clone is medium-sized (0.01 to 0.1%). The rearrangement links TRBV6-1 to TRBJ2-3, with a possible D match to TRBD1 (6 bases). The CDR3 extends over 14 amino acids. V lost 6 bases and J 2 bases, leaving 12 bases between the germline ends. CDR1 is MNHNS and CDR2 is SASEGT in the germline V gene. The CDR3 coding sequence is TGTGCCAGCAGCCAGGACAGAACCACAGATACGCAGTATTTT. Protein sequence: CASSQDRTTDTQYF.

V is TRBV6-1 and J is TRBJ2-3; D not certain. CDR3 size: 15 residues. The V gene lost 10 bases and the J gene lost 0 bases, with 17 bases spanning the gap. The germline gives CDR1 MNHNS, CDR2 SASEGT. The CDR3 loop is CAIIPGTASTDTQYF. In nucleotides, the CDR3 is TGTGCCATCATTCCCGGTACAGCTAGCACAGATACGCAGTATTTT.

This clone was seen at least ten times. The chain links TRBV6-5 to TRBJ2-7; no clear D gene. V dropped 4 bases and J dropped 6 bases, with 13 bases sitting between them. The CDR3 is 13 amino acids. Germline values: CDR1 MNHEY, CDR2 SVGAGI. The DNA for the CDR3 is TGTGCCAGCAGTTTGGGCCGATGGGGCGAGCAGTACTTC. As protein: CASSLGRWGEQYF.

The rearrangement joins TRBV7-2 to TRBJ2-2, with 8 bases lining up with TRBD1. V gave up 6 bases and J gave up 5 bases; unmatched junction bases: 8. This CDR3 has 15 amino acids. Germline CDR1 and CDR2: SGHTA and FQGNSA. As DNA, the CDR3 is TGTGCCAGCAGTAGACGGACAGGGTCAACCGGGGAGCTGTTTTTT. The encoded protein is CASSRRTGSTGELFF.

This clone counts as medium-sized. V and J are TRBV6-1 and TRBJ2-5; TRBD1 matches at 11 bases. The CDR3 contains 14 residues. Germline lookup yields CDR1 MNHNS and CDR2 SASEGT. V lost 7 bases and J lost 5; bases outside the gene matches: 6. The CDR3 DNA reads TGTGCCAGCACGGGACAGGGGGGACCGGAGACCCAGTACTTC. It is translated as CASTGQGGPETQYF.

This clone was counted between two and nine times. The chain recombines TRBV15 with TRBJ1-1, with TRBD1 matching over 7 bases. After removal of 3 bases from V and 0 bases from J, the junction contained 7 bases not matched to a gene. This CDR3 comprises 16 residues. The germline V gene has CDR1 LNHNV and CDR2 YYDKDF (reference sequence). CDR3 region: CATSRGDSRLNTEAFF. CDR3 nucleotide sequence: TGTGCCACCAGCAGGGGGGACAGCCGTTTGAACACTGAAGCTTTCTTT.

Points on this clone: A read error may account for a junction end that differs from germline. The chain combines TRBV4-2 with TRBJ2-3; unclear D gene. Germline CDR1 LGHNA, CDR2 YNFKEQ. The CDR3 is 17 amino acids. The CDR3 protein is CASSPRFGNRVTDTQYF. The CDR3 nucleotides are TGTGCCAGCAGCCCCCGGTTTGGAAATCGGGTCACAGATACGCAGTATTTC.

This clone was counted many times. CDR3 nucleotide sequence: TGTGCCAGCAGTTACGGTACGGGTACACCCCTCCACTTT. It encodes CASSYGTGTPLHF. The chain employs TRBV6-5 and TRBJ1-6; unclear D gene. This CDR3 region has 13 residues. The V end lost 2 bases, the J end lost 11 bases, and 10 bases lay between the germline ends. Per the germline V gene, CDR1 is MNHEY and CDR2 is SVGAGI.

This clone was observed a few times. The rearrangement joins TRBV11-1 to TRBJ1-1; no clear D gene. This CDR3 is built from 11 residues. Per the germline V gene, CDR1 is SGHAT and CDR2 is FQDESV (reference sequence). Trimming pared 8 bases from V and 1 base from J, leaving 5 bases between. The CDR3 is CASGSNTEAFF. As DNA, the CDR3 is TGTGCCAGCGGGTCGAACACTGAAGCTTTCTTT.

This clone is medium-sized in the sample. This chain connects TRBV11-2 to TRBJ1-3; D uncertain. Germline CDR1 and CDR2: SGHAT and FQNNGV. The CDR3 length is 17 residues. The V gene lost 4 bases and the J gene lost 0 bases, with 16 bases spanning the gap. DNA of the CDR3: TGTGCCAGCAGCTCCTTTCGGCGGGGTTCCTCTGGAAACACCATATATTTT. This encodes CASSSFRRGSSGNTIYF.

There are many counts of this clone. This chain joins TRBV3-1 and TRBJ1-5, with TRBD1 matching 7 bases. V dropped 4 bases and J dropped 4; count of bases not matched to a gene: 4. This CDR3 is built from 14 residues. Germline values: CDR1 LGHDT, CDR2 YNNKEL (reference sequence). CDR3 coding DNA: TGTGCCAGCAGCCCCCGGGGACAGAATCAGCCCCAGCATTTT. Amino acids: CASSPRGQNQPQHF. Based on the CDR3 plus reference TRBV3-1 and TRBJ1-5, the full variable domain is DTAVSQTPKYLVTQMGNDKSIKCEQNLGHDTMYWYKQDSKKFLKIMFSYNNKELIINETVPNRFSPKSPDKAHLNLHINSLELGDSAVYFCASSPRGQNQPQHFGDGTRLSIL.

In this sample, this clone turned up a few times. Compared with germline, one end of the junction differs, possibly owing to a read error. The V call is TRBV6-1, the J call TRBJ1-1; D is undetermined. Looked up from germline, CDR1 is MNHNS and CDR2 is SASEGT. This CDR3 comprises 14 residues. CDR3 in amino acids: CASSDSPVGTGAFF. The CDR3, as DNA: TGTGCCAGCAGCGACTCCCCCGTGGGCACTGGAGCTTTCTTT.

By frequency in the sample, this clone is medium-sized. The chain uses TRBV12-5 and TRBJ1-1, with D hard to call. V was trimmed by 7 bases and J by 2 bases, leaving 11 bases between them. The CDR3 sequence is 13 residues long. Germline lookup yields CDR1 LGHNT and CDR2 FRNRAP. CDR3 loop: CASATDPNTEAFF. CDR3 DNA: TGTGCTAGTGCCACGGACCCCAACACTGAAGCTTTCTTT.

By share of the sample, this clone is medium-sized (0.01 to 0.1%). The gene calls are TRBV12-3 or TRBV12-4 and TRBJ2-3; the match to TRBD2 covers 13 bases. Trimming took 6 bases from V and 2 from J; bases not matched to a gene: 5. This CDR3 comprises 16 residues. The CDR3 region has the DNA TGTGCCAGCAGCTATGGGACTAGCGGGACCACAGATACGCAGTATTTT. Encoded protein: CASSYGTSGTTDTQYF.